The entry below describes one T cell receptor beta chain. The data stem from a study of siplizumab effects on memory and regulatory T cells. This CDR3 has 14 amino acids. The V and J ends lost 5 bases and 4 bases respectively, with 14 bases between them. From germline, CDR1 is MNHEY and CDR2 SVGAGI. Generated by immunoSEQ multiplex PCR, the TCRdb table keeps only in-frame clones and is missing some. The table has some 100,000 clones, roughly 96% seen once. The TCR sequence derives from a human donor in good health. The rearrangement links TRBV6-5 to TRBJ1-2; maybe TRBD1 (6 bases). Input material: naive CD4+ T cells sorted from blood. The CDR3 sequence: CASSPGHTSYGYTF. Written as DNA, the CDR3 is TGTGCCAGCAGTCCGGGACACACGAGCTATGGCTACACCTTC.